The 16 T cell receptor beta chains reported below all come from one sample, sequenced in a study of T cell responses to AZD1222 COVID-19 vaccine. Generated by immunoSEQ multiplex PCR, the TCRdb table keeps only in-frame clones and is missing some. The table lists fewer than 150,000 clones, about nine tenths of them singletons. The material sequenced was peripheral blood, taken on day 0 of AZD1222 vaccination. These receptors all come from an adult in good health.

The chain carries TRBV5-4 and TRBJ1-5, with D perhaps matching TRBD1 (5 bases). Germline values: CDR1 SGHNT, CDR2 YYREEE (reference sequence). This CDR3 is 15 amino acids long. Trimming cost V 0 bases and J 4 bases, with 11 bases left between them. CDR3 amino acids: CASSLGGRGNQPQHF. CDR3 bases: TGTGCCAGCAGCTTGGGGGGGAGGGGTAATCAGCCCCAGCATTTT.

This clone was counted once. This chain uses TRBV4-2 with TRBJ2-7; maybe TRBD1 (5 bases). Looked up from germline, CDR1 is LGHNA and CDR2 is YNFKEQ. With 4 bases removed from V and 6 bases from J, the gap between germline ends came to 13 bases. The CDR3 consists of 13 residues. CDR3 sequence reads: CASSRRGDSEQYF. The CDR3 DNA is TGTGCCAGCAGCCGTAGGGGTGACTCCGAGCAGTACTTC.

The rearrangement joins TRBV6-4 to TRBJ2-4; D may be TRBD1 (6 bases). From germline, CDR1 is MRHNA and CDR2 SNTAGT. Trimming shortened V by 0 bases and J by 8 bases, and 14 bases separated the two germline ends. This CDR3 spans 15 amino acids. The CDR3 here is CASSDSKGWGHIQYF. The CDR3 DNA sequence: TGTGCCAGCAGTGACTCGAAGGGCTGGGGGCACATTCAGTACTTC.

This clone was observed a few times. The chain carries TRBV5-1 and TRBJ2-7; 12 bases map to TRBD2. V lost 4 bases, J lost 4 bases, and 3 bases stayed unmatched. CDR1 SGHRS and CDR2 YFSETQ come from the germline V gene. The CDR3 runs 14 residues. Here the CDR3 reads CASSTTSGRYEQYF. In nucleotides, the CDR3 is TGCGCCAGCAGCACTACTAGCGGGAGGTACGAGCAGTACTTC.

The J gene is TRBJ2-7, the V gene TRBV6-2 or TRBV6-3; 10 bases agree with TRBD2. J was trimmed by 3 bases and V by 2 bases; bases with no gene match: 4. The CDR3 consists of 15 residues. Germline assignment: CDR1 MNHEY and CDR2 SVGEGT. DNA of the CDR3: TGTGCCAGCAGTTACGCGGCTAGCGGGAGCTACGAGCAGTACTTC. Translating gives CASSYAASGSYEQYF.

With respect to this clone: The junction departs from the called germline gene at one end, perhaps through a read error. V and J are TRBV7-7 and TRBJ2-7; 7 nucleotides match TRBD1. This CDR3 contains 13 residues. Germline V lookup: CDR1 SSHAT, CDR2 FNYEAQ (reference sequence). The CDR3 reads CASSSLDRAEQYF. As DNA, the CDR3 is TGTGCTAGCAGCTCACTAGACAGGGCCGAGCAGTACTTC.

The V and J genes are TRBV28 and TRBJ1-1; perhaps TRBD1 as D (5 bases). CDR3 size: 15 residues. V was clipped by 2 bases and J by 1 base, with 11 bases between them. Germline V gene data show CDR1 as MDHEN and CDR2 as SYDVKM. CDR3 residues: CASSLEGNPNTEAFF. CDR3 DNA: TGTGCCAGCAGTTTAGAGGGGAATCCGAACACTGAAGCTTTCTTT.

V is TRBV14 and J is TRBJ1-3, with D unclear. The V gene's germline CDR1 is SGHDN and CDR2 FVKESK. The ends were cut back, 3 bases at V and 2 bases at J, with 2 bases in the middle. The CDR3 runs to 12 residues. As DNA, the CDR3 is TGTGCCAGCAGCCATGCTGGAAACACCATATATTTT. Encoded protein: CASSHAGNTIYF.

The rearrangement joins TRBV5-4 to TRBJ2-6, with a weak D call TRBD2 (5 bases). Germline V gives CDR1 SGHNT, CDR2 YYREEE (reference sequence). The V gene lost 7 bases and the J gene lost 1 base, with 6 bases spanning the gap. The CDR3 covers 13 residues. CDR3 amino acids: CASGRSGANVLTF. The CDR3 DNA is TGTGCCAGCGGGAGATCTGGGGCCAACGTCCTGACTTTC.

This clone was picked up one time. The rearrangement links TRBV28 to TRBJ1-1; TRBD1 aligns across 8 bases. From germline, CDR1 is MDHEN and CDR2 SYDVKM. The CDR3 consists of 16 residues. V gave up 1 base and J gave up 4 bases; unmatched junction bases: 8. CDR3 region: CASSLLGQAHGTEAFF. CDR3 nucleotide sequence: TGTGCCAGCAGTTTATTGGGACAGGCCCACGGCACTGAAGCTTTCTTT.

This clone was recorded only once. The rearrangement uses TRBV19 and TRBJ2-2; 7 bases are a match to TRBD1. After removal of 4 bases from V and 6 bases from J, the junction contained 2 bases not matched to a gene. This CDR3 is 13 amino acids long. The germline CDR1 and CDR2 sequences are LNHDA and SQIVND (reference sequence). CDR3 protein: CASSNDRAGELFF. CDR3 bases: TGTGCCAGTAGTAATGACAGGGCCGGGGAGCTGTTTTTT.

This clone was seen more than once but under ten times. CDR3 bases: TGTGCCAGCAGTTTCCGAACGGCGGGGGGAGGGGAGCTGTTTTTT. Translated, it gives CASSFRTAGGGELFF. The chain has TRBV28 and TRBJ2-2; 8 positions match TRBD2. CDR1 and CDR2 from the germline V gene are MDHEN and SYDVKM. Trimming removed 3 bases from V and 8 bases from J; junction bases left unmatched: 8. This CDR3 is built from 15 residues.

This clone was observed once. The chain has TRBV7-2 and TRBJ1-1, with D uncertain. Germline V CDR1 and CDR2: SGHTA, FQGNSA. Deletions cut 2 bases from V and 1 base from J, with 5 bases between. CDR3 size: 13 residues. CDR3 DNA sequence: TGTGCCAGCAGCTTACGCAGGAACACTGAAGCTTTCTTT. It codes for CASSLRRNTEAFF.

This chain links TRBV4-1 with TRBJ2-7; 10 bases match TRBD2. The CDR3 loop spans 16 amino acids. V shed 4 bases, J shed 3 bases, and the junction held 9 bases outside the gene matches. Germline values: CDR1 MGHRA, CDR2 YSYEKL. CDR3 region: CASSLRGERGGYEQYF. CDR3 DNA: TGCGCCAGCAGCCTTCGGGGTGAGCGGGGGGGCTACGAGCAGTACTTC.

The CDR3 sequence: CASSQGVSGGYTDTQYF. CDR3 DNA sequence: TGTGCCAGCAGCCAAGGGGTTAGCGGGGGATACACAGATACGCAGTATTTT. The chain recombines TRBV4-2 with TRBJ2-3, with 9 bases that match TRBD2. Unmatched junction bases numbered 7, after V lost 1 base and J lost 2 bases. The CDR3 is 17 residues long. Germline CDR1 is LGHNA and CDR2 is YNFKEQ.

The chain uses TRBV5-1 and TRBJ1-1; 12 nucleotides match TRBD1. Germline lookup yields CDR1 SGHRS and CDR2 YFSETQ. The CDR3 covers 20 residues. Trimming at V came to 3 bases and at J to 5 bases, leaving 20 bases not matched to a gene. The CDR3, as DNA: TGCGCCAGCAGCTCCAGGGGTGGTCGGGACAGGGGGCAAGCGGGGACTGAAGCTTTCTTT. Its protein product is CASSSRGGRDRGQAGTEAFF.